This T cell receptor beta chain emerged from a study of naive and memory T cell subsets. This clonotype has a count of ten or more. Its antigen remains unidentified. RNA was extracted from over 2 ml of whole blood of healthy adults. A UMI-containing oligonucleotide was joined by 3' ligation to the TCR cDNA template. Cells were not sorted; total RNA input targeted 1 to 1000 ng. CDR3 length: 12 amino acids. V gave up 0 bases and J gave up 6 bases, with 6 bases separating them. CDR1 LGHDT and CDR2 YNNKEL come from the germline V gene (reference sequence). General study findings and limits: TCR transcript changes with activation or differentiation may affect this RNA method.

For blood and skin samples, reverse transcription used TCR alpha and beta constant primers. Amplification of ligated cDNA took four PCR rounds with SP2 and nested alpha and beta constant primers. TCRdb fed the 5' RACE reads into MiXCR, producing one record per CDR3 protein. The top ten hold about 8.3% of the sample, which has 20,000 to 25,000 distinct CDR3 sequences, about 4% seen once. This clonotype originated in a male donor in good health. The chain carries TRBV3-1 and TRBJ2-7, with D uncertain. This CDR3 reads CASSQDVGEQYF. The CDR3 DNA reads TGTGCCAGCAGCCAAGATGTGGGCGAGCAGTACTTC.